The entry below describes one T cell receptor (beta chain). This specimen belongs to a study of T cell changes during pregnancy in multiple sclerosis. The assay was immunoSEQ multiplex PCR, and TCRdb's table has in-frame clones only and misses some. The sample consists of approximately 70,000 clones, 92% of them appearing once. The CDR3 spans 13 residues. Per the germline V gene, CDR1 is LNHNV and CDR2 is YYDKDF (reference sequence). V was shortened by 2 bases and J by 3 bases, with 7 bases between the two germline ends. This specimen was peripheral blood, taken in the second trimester of pregnancy. The sequence came from a female donor in good health, enrolled as a control in a pregnancy study. This chain joins TRBV15 and TRBJ1-1; unclear D gene. CDR3 DNA sequence: TGTGCCACCAGCAGACGCCGAGACACTGAAGCTTTCTTT. Amino acids: CATSRRRDTEAFF.